This entry lists 31 T cell receptor beta chains sequenced from one sample in a study of regulatory T cells in long-lasting Graves disease. TCR beta libraries were built with iRepertoire HTBI primers and Arm-PCR of CDR3 regions. One entry per CDR3 protein results from TCRdb running MiXCR on the multiplex PCR reads. The table has about 450,000 distinct CDR3 sequences, 12% to 15% seen once. The time point here: newly diagnosed GD, antithyroid drugs for less than 3 months. Following extraction of RNA from PBMCs, that RNA was used to make the TCR library. This same sample was also taken into another study, of T cells in Graves' hyperthyroidism and ophthalmopathy.

Material: peripheral blood mononuclear cells (PBMCs), obtained at new diagnosis, from a patient treated with antithyroid drugs. The receptors were gathered from a woman between 50 and 59 years old with Graves disease.

This clonotype has only a few counts. V and J are TRBV13 and TRBJ2-7, with 11 bases matching TRBD2. The CDR3 consists of 16 residues. Trimming cost V 4 bases and J 3 bases; bases outside gene matches: 8. Germline V CDR1 and CDR2: PRHDT, FYEKMQ (reference sequence). The CDR3 nucleotides read TGTGCCAGCAGCTCCGATAGCGGGAGGGCCCGCTACGAGCAGTACTTC. Its protein is CASSSDSGRARYEQYF.

This clonotype was observed at least ten times. V and J are TRBV20-1 and TRBJ2-3; D gene uncertain. The CDR3 has 18 amino acids. Trimming shortened V by 3 bases and J by 0 bases, and 22 bases separated the two germline ends. Germline V gene lookup returns CDR1 DFQATT and CDR2 SNEGSKA (reference sequence). The CDR3 DNA reads TGCAGTGCTAGCCAAAGTTATTCGACGGTGTCTAGCACAGATACGCAGTATTTT. Translated, it gives CSASQSYSTVSSTDTQYF.

In its sample, this clonotype was seen many times. CDR3 sequence: CASSYRQGLAGVYEQYF. The CDR3 DNA is TGTGCCAGCAGTTACCGTCAAGGACTAGCGGGAGTCTACGAGCAGTACTTC. The rearrangement links TRBV6-5 to TRBJ2-7; 13 bases agree with TRBD2. CDR3 size: 17 residues. Trimming at V came to 2 bases and at J to 3 bases, leaving 7 bases not matched to a gene. Germline loops: CDR1 MNHEY, CDR2 SVGAGI.

This clonotype appeared a few times. The chain couples TRBV12-3 or TRBV12-4 to TRBJ2-7; D might be TRBD1 or TRBD2, each matching 5 bases. The CDR3 contains 14 residues. V was pared by 7 bases and J by 5 bases, with 18 bases between. The CDR3 region is CASTREGPWNEQYF. The CDR3 region has the DNA TGTGCCAGCACTAGAGAGGGACCATGGAACGAGCAGTACTTC.

This clonotype was recorded at least ten times. The chain links TRBV30 to TRBJ2-3, with 14 bases identical to TRBD2. Germline CDR1 GTSNPN, CDR2 SVGIG (reference sequence). The V segment lost 0 bases and the J segment 4 bases; nucleotides outside the gene matches: 6. The CDR3 extends over 17 amino acids. CDR3 region: CAWSVPPGLAGADTQYF. CDR3 DNA sequence: TGTGCCTGGAGTGTACCCCCGGGACTAGCGGGGGCAGATACGCAGTATTTT.

This clonotype was detected many times. The chain recombines TRBV12-3 or TRBV12-4 with TRBJ2-1; TRBD2 matches 9 bases. The CDR3 has 17 amino acids. The J segment lost 2 bases and the V segment lost 5 bases, leaving 10 bases of the junction unmatched. CDR3 residues: CASSPLWREGPYNEQFF. CDR3 nucleotide sequence: TGTGCCAGCAGTCCCCTATGGCGGGAGGGGCCCTACAATGAGCAGTTCTTC.

This clonotype was detected ten times or more. This chain links TRBV2 with TRBJ2-7; 12 bases agree with TRBD2. This CDR3 region has 13 residues. V shed 8 bases, J shed 3 bases, and the junction held 2 bases outside the gene matches. Germline CDR1 and CDR2: SNHLY and FYNNEI. DNA of the CDR3: TGTGCCAGCCGACTAGCGGGAGACTACGAGCAGTACTTC. Protein sequence: CASRLAGDYEQYF.

On this clonotype itself: Given a much more abundant clone one base away, this may be a read error. V and J are TRBV3-1 and TRBJ2-1; D call uncertain. The length of the CDR3 is 13 residues. The germline V gene encodes CDR1 LGHDT and CDR2 YNNKEL (reference sequence). In nucleotides, the CDR3 is TGTGCCAGCAGCCTTGGGTCGGGCAATGAGCGGTTCTTC. Encoded protein: CASSLGSGNERFF.

The chain is built from TRBV4-1 and TRBJ2-7, with TRBD2 identical over 10 bases. CDR1 is MGHRA, CDR2 YSYEKL, per germline. V gave up 0 bases and J gave up 4 bases; unmatched junction bases: 3. The CDR3 is made up of 15 amino acids. In nucleotides, the CDR3 is TGCGCCAGCAGCCAAGACAGTAGCGGGGGGTACGAGCAGTACTTC. It yields the protein CASSQDSSGGYEQYF.

This clonotype was picked up many times. CDR3 coding DNA: TGCGCCAGCAGCAAGGGACTAGCGGGAGCGGGAGATACGCAGTATTTT. Its translation: CASSKGLAGAGDTQYF. This chain connects TRBV5-1 to TRBJ2-3; TRBD2 matches 14 bases. V gave up 4 bases and J gave up 5 bases; unmatched junction bases: 6. This CDR3 contains 16 residues. Germline V gene sequence: CDR1 SGHRS, CDR2 YFSETQ.

This clonotype has at least ten counts. The V and J genes are TRBV2 and TRBJ2-2; TRBD2 might be the D (6 bases). CDR1 and CDR2 (germline): SNHLY, FYNNEI. V lost 9 bases, J lost 0 bases, and 11 bases lay in between. The CDR3 spans 14 residues. CDR3 coding DNA: TGTGCCAGTAGGGACTCCGCGAACACCGGGGAGCTGTTTTTT. This sequence encodes CASRDSANTGELFF.

This clonotype was observed a handful of times. This sequence joins TRBV9 and TRBJ2-3, with 8 bases lining up with TRBD1. The CDR3 has 16 residues. Losses at the gene ends were 2 bases for V and 0 bases for J; bases not matched to a gene: 5. Germline V gives CDR1 SGDLS, CDR2 YYNGEE. The CDR3 coding sequence is TGTGCCAGCAGCGTCGGGACAGGTTCTAGCACAGATACGCAGTATTTT. It translates to CASSVGTGSSTDTQYF.

This clonotype was detected ten times or more. The J gene is TRBJ2-2, the V gene TRBV11-2; D remains unclear. CDR3 size: 14 residues. Trimming took 0 bases from V and 7 from J, leaving 9 bases between them. Germline V CDR1 and CDR2: SGHAT, FQNNGV. CDR3 sequence (DNA): TGTGCCAGCAGCTTAGAGGGGTCGAGCGGGGAGCTGTTTTTT. This translates into CASSLEGSSGELFF.

The V and J genes are TRBV3-1 and TRBJ2-1, with 15 bases matching TRBD2. Germline assignment: CDR1 LGHDT and CDR2 YNNKEL (reference sequence). This CDR3 spans 19 amino acids. V trimming: 4 bases; J trimming: 1 base; junction bases outside the gene matches: 8. The CDR3 loop is CASSPVPGLAGGSYNEQFF. CDR3 nucleotides: TGTGCCAGCAGCCCAGTCCCGGGACTAGCGGGAGGATCCTACAATGAGCAGTTCTTC.

This clonotype was seen a handful of times. The chain joins TRBV7-2 to TRBJ2-7, with D perhaps TRBD1 (6 bases). The CDR3 is made up of 13 amino acids. CDR1 is SGHTA, CDR2 FQGNSA, per germline. Trimming cost V 0 bases and J 6 bases, with 9 bases left between them. CDR3 loop: CASSLANRVEQYF. The CDR3 DNA follows: TGTGCCAGCAGCTTAGCAAACAGGGTCGAGCAGTACTTC.

This clonotype was seen only once. V usage is TRBV20-1 and J usage is TRBJ2-1; tentatively, D is TRBD1 (6 bases). V was shortened by 5 bases and J by 3 bases, with 11 bases between the two germline ends. CDR1 and CDR2 from the germline V gene are DFQATT and SNEGSKA (reference sequence). The CDR3 runs to 13 residues. CDR3 coding DNA: TGCAGTGCTGGGGGCGCTGTCTACAATGAGCAGTTCTTC. Translating it yields CSAGGAVYNEQFF.

The chain couples TRBV18 to TRBJ2-2; D is possibly TRBD1 (6 bases). CDR3 length equals 16 residues. Between the trimmed V and J ends, which lost 0 bases and 1 base, there was a span of 9 bases. Germline values: CDR1 KGHSH, CDR2 LQKENI. The CDR3 coding sequence is TGTGCCAGCTCACCACCATCGACAGGGAACACCGGGGAGCTGTTTTTT. This sequence encodes CASSPPSTGNTGELFF.

This rearrangement joins TRBV7-2 to TRBJ2-3; 7 bases fit TRBD2. The V gene's germline CDR1 is SGHTA and CDR2 FQGNSA. Unmatched junction bases numbered 9, after V lost 1 base and J lost 5 bases. The CDR3 spans 16 residues. CDR3 nucleotides: TGTGCCAGCAGCTTAGGGGAGGGCGGTTGGGGAGATACGCAGTATTTT. Translated: CASSLGEGGWGDTQYF.

This clonotype was counted at least ten times. One end of the junction varies from germline; a read error may be responsible. The gene calls are TRBV5-1 and TRBJ2-3, with D unresolved. The CDR3 sequence is 12 residues long. The germline CDR1 and CDR2 sequences are SGHRS and YFSETQ. CDR3 region: CASSYGTDTQYF. CDR3 DNA sequence: TGTGCCAGCAGTTACGGCACAGATACGCAGTATTTT.

This clonotype was counted only a few times. The rearrangement joins TRBV7-9 to TRBJ2-2, with 10 positions matching TRBD2. Germline V gene sequence: CDR1 SEHNR, CDR2 FQNEAQ (reference sequence). This CDR3 is built from 17 residues. After removal of 5 bases from V and 5 bases from J, the junction contained 11 bases not matched to a gene. This chain's CDR3 is CASSNIRTSGLTGELFF. As DNA, the CDR3 is TGTGCCAGCAGCAACATCCGGACTAGCGGACTAACCGGGGAGCTGTTTTTT. The full variable domain, completed using reference TRBV7-9 and TRBJ2-2, is DTGVSQNPRHKITKRGQNVTFRCDPISEHNRLYWYRQTLGQGPEFLTYFQNEAQLEKSRLLSDRFSAERPKGSFSTLEIQRTEQGDSAMYLCASSNIRTSGLTGELFFGEGSRLTVL.

This clonotype has ten or more counts. The rearrangement joins TRBV7-9 to TRBJ2-7, with D possibly being TRBD2 (6 bases). This CDR3 comprises 16 residues. Germline assignment: CDR1 SEHNR and CDR2 FQNEAQ (reference sequence). Trimming took off 2 bases at V and 2 bases at J, with 16 bases between the two ends. CDR3 residues: CASSLRGRDLPYEQYF. The CDR3 DNA reads TGTGCCAGCAGCTTAAGAGGGCGGGATCTACCCTACGAGCAGTACTTC.

About this clonotype: A much larger clone differs from this one at a single base, so this may be a read error. Lacking the conserved final phenylalanine or tryptophan, this CDR3 likely reflects a read error. The V gene is TRBV30, the J gene TRBJ2-2; D gene ambiguous. Germline CDR1 and CDR2: GTSNPN and SVGIG (reference sequence). This CDR3 is 12 amino acids long. V lost 2 bases and J lost 3, with 4 bases in between. The CDR3: CAWSYDTGELFL. The CDR3 nucleotides read TGTGCCTGGAGTTATGACACCGGGGAGCTGTTTCTT.

The chain joins TRBV28 to TRBJ2-5; the match to TRBD2 covers 11 bases. The CDR3 is made up of 14 amino acids. V shed 7 bases and J 3 bases; nucleotides not matched to a gene: 4. Germline CDR1 and CDR2: MDHEN and SYDVKM. The CDR3 loop reads CASTLLAGEETQYF. CDR3 coding DNA: TGTGCCAGCACCTTACTAGCGGGAGAAGAGACCCAGTACTTC.

This clonotype was observed a handful of times. The J gene is TRBJ2-3, the V gene TRBV7-9; 14 positions agree with TRBD2. Looked up from germline, CDR1 is SEHNR and CDR2 is FQNEAQ (reference sequence). The CDR3 loop spans 16 amino acids. Germline trimming cut 5 bases from V and 5 bases from J; bases unmatched to any gene: 6. The CDR3 sequence: CASSQGLAGEIDTQYF. The CDR3 DNA reads TGTGCCAGCAGCCAGGGACTAGCGGGAGAAATAGATACGCAGTATTTT. Full variable domain (remainder filled in from reference TRBV7-9 and TRBJ2-3): DTGVSQNPRHKITKRGQNVTFRCDPISEHNRLYWYRQTLGQGPEFLTYFQNEAQLEKSRLLSDRFSAERPKGSFSTLEIQRTEQGDSAMYLCASSQGLAGEIDTQYFGPGTRLTVL.

This clonotype was observed a few times. The rearrangement uses TRBV28 and TRBJ2-7; the match to TRBD1 covers 7 bases. CDR1 MDHEN and CDR2 SYDVKM come from the germline V gene. CDR3 length: 15 residues. The ends lost 6 bases at V and 1 base at J; junction bases unmatched: 9. CDR3 loop: CASSEYGTDSYEQYF. The CDR3 bases are TGTGCCAGCAGCGAATATGGGACAGATTCCTACGAGCAGTACTTC.

As concerns this clonotype: A much larger clone lies a single base off, so this may be a read error. The chain recombines TRBV11-3 with TRBJ1-5; maybe TRBD1 (6 bases). CDR1 is SGHNT, CDR2 YENEEA, per germline. This CDR3 has 16 residues. CDR3 sequence reads: CASSLDLSRGNQPEHF. CDR3 sequence (DNA): TGTGCCAGCAGCTTAGATTTGTCCAGGGGCAATCAGCCCGAGCATTTT.

The sample holds many counts of this clonotype. The CDR3 loop is CASSFPDRGLGETQYF. CDR3 DNA: TGTGCCAGCAGCTTCCCCGACAGGGGGCTGGGGGAGACCCAGTACTTC. The V gene is TRBV13, the J gene TRBJ2-5; TRBD1 matches at 10 bases. This CDR3 comprises 16 residues. The V gene's germline CDR1 is PRHDT and CDR2 FYEKMQ (reference sequence). V shed 3 bases, J shed 5 bases, and the junction held 9 bases outside the gene matches.

V gene TRBV18 combines with J gene TRBJ2-5; TRBD2 aligns across 7 bases. Germline V gives CDR1 KGHSH, CDR2 LQKENI. This CDR3 has 15 residues. V trimming: 0 bases; J trimming: 9 bases; junction bases outside the gene matches: 10. This CDR3 is CASSPPGTTAWAQYF. CDR3 coding DNA: TGTGCCAGCTCACCACCGGGGACTACCGCATGGGCCCAGTACTTC.

This clonotype was seen repeatedly, ten times or more. This rearrangement joins TRBV11-2 to TRBJ2-1; 7 nucleotides agree with TRBD2. The germline CDR1 and CDR2 sequences are SGHAT and FQNNGV. There are 17 residues in the CDR3. Trimming cost V 3 bases and J 3 bases; bases outside gene matches: 11. CDR3 coding DNA: TGTGCCAGCAGCTTGGGACCTGGGGACTACAACTACAATGAGCAGTTCTTC. It translates to CASSLGPGDYNYNEQFF.

This clonotype was counted ten times or more. The J gene is TRBJ2-1, the V gene TRBV6-5, with D possibly matching TRBD2 (6 bases). With 0 bases removed from V and 4 bases from J, the gap between germline ends came to 16 bases. Germline V gene data show CDR1 as MNHEY and CDR2 as SVGAGI. CDR3 size: 17 residues. The CDR3 coding sequence is TGTGCCAGCAGTTACTCGGGGTGGGGAGGATATTACAATGAGCAGTTCTTC. Protein: CASSYSGWGGYYNEQFF.

This chain links TRBV20-1 with TRBJ2-1, with 9 positions matching TRBD2. The CDR3 is 15 amino acids. Per germline, CDR1 DFQATT and CDR2 SNEGSKA (reference sequence). V was clipped by 3 bases and J by 3 bases; unmatched bases: 6. Here the CDR3 reads CSASPIAGVYNEQFF. The CDR3 nucleotides are TGCAGTGCTAGCCCGATAGCGGGAGTCTACAATGAGCAGTTCTTC.